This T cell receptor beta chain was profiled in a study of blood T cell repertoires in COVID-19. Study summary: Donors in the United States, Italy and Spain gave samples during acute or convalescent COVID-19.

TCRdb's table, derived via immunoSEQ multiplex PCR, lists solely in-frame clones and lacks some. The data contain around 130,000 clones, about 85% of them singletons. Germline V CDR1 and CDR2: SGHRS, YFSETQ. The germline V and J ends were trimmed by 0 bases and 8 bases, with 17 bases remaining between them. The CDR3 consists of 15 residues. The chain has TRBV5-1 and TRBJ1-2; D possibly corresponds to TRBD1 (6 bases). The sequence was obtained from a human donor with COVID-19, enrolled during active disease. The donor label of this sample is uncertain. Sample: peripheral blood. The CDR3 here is CASSLGAQGRDGYTF. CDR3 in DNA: TGCGCCAGCAGCTTGGGGGCCCAGGGGAGAGACGGCTACACCTTC.